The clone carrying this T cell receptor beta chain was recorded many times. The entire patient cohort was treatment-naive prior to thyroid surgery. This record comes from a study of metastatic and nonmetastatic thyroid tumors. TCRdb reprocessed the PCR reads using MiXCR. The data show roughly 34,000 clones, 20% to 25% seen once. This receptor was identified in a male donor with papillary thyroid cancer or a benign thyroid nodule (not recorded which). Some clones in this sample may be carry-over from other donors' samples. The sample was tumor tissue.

DNA of the CDR3: TGTGCCAGCAGCTTCGGGGGCGGGAATGAGCAGTTCTTC. It codes for CASSFGGGNEQFF. This rearrangement joins TRBV7-2 to TRBJ2-1; D assignment may be TRBD1 or TRBD2 (6 bases each). The CDR3 length is 13 residues. Germline V lookup: CDR1 SGHTA, CDR2 FQGNSA. Between the trimmed V and J ends, which lost 3 bases and 7 bases, there was a span of 10 bases.